The 7 T cell receptor beta chains in this list originate from one sample, sequenced in a study of CXCR3-negative and CXCR3-positive naive CD8 T cells. The study's findings and limits: Compared with CXCR3-negative naive cells, CXCR3-positive naive cells showed more hydrophobic TRB CDR3s.

Their recognized antigens are unknown. With UMI labels, 5' RACE was used to prepare the TRB cDNA libraries. With the 5' RACE reads reprocessed, TCRdb shows one record per CDR3 protein and no DNA. The sample data list roughly 5,100 distinct CDR3 sequences. Specimen: naive CXCR3+ CD8+ T cells from blood. Subset defined: CD45RO-CCR7+CD27+CD95- naive CD8+ T cells expressing CXCR3 (TNR3+). These receptors were taken from a human donor in good health. Some clones in this sample may be carry-over from other donors' samples.

V usage is TRBV20-1 and J usage is TRBJ2-3; TCRdb returns TRBD2, unconfirmable since there is no DNA. Per germline, CDR1 DFQATT and CDR2 SNEGSKA (reference sequence). The CDR3 totals 13 residues. CDR3 sequence: CSARVARADTQYF.

The chain combines TRBV6-5 with TRBJ2-3; the D call from TCRdb, TRBD2, cannot be confirmed without DNA. Germline V gene sequence: CDR1 MNHEY, CDR2 SVGAGI. This CDR3 contains 16 residues. CDR3 amino acids: CASSYAGGSSTDTQYF.

The chain links TRBV4-3 to TRBJ2-7; the TCRdb D gene call, TRBD1, has no DNA to confirm it. The CDR3 runs to 15 residues. Germline assignment: CDR1 LGHNA and CDR2 YSLEER. The CDR3 loop is CASSQDRGPDYEQYF.

Measured by frequency, this clonotype is medium-sized. The rearrangement joins TRBV7-9 to TRBJ2-3; no DNA is available, so the TRBD2 call from TCRdb remains unchecked. The CDR3 is 20 amino acids. Germline V gene data show CDR1 as SEHNR and CDR2 as FQNEAQ (reference sequence). CDR3 sequence: CASSHPSRLAEEPSTDTQYF.

The chain couples TRBV4-1 to TRBJ2-1; the D call from TCRdb, TRBD1, cannot be confirmed without DNA. This CDR3 contains 13 residues. Germline V gene sequence: CDR1 MGHRA, CDR2 YSYEKL. The CDR3 reads CASSQDRRDEQFF.

This clonotype ranks as medium-sized in terms of frequency. The rearrangement links TRBV6-5 to TRBJ1-6; the TCRdb call, TRBD1, lacks DNA for checking. Germline lookup yields CDR1 MNHEY and CDR2 SVGAGI. This CDR3 has 14 residues. The CDR3 loop reads CASRSGTGNSPLHF.

V gene TRBV29-1 combines with J gene TRBJ2-7. CDR3 length: 11 residues. Germline loops: CDR1 SQVTM, CDR2 ANQGSEA. CDR3 in amino acids: CSVETANEQYF.